Listed here are 15 T cell receptor beta chains from one sample, sequenced in a study of CD8 T cells in ankylosing spondylitis. TCRdb recomputed calls from the 5' RACE reads with MiXCR, one row per CDR3 protein. The sample has just under 350,000 distinct CDR3 sequences; 14% to 15% are singletons. The material sequenced was blood, either unsorted or a sorted T cell fraction (not recorded which). These receptors were taken from a male donor with ankylosing spondylitis or in good health (not recorded which).

This clonotype was seen repeatedly, ten times or more. The V call is TRBV12-3 or TRBV12-4, the J call TRBJ2-5; unclear D gene. This CDR3 is built from 12 residues. The V end was cut by 2 bases, the J end by 5 bases, with 6 bases between. CDR3 nucleotides: TGTGCCAGCAGTTTAATGGGGGAGACCCAGTACTTC. Translating it yields CASSLMGETQYF.

This clonotype was observed a few times. The CDR3 loop is CSVKLTDNEQFF. In DNA form, the CDR3 reads TGCAGCGTCAAATTAACGGACAATGAGCAGTTCTTC. The chain uses TRBV29-1 and TRBJ2-1; no clear D gene. V lost 6 bases to trimming and J lost 5 bases, with 11 bases between them. From germline, CDR1 is SQVTM and CDR2 ANQGSEA. The CDR3 runs to 12 residues.

The genes are TRBV12-3 or TRBV12-4 and TRBJ2-3, with D unclear. This CDR3 is 15 amino acids long. V was pared by 5 bases and J by 3 bases, with 15 bases between. The CDR3: CASSPHHQGTDTQYF. The CDR3 DNA reads TGTGCCAGCAGTCCTCATCACCAAGGGACAGATACGCAGTATTTT.

This clonotype has just a few counts. The chain recombines TRBV7-9 with TRBJ1-4; no definite D call. Germline loops: CDR1 SEHNR, CDR2 FQNEAQ (reference sequence). The CDR3 covers 13 residues. V lost 3 bases and J lost 5, with 7 bases in between. The CDR3 is CASSLEENEKLFF. The CDR3 DNA reads TGTGCCAGCAGCTTGGAAGAGAATGAAAAACTGTTTTTT.

The CDR3 spells CASSPNLAGGPNNEQFF. CDR3 DNA sequence: TGCGCCAGCAGCCCAAATCTGGCGGGAGGCCCTAACAATGAGCAGTTCTTC. The chain employs TRBV5-1 and TRBJ2-1; 8 bases align to TRBD2. The CDR3 extends over 17 amino acids. J was trimmed by 5 bases and V by 4 bases; bases with no gene match: 14. CDR1 is SGHRS and CDR2 is YFSETQ in the germline V gene.

Ten or more counts support this clonotype. Here the CDR3 reads CASSLEEAGAYNEQFF. Here the CDR3 DNA reads TGCGCCAGCAGCTTGGAGGAAGCCGGTGCCTACAATGAGCAGTTCTTC. The chain joins TRBV5-1 to TRBJ2-1, with no clear D. The germline V gene has CDR1 SGHRS and CDR2 YFSETQ. Trimming removed 0 bases at V and 2 bases at J, with 12 bases between. The CDR3 is made up of 16 amino acids.

This clonotype was found many times. This chain connects TRBV5-1 to TRBJ2-4; 8 bases map to TRBD1. The germline gives CDR1 SGHRS, CDR2 YFSETQ. The CDR3 extends over 15 amino acids. Losses at the gene ends were 1 base for V and 6 bases for J; bases not matched to a gene: 6. The DNA of the CDR3 is TGCGCCAGCAGCTTGTTGGGTCAGGGGGCAAACATTCAGTACTTC. Translated: CASSLLGQGANIQYF.

J is TRBJ2-1 and V is TRBV5-1; TRBD1 matches at 12 bases. The CDR3 extends over 17 amino acids. Germline CDR1 reads SGHRS; CDR2 reads YFSETQ. The trim removed 2 bases at V and 10 bases at J, leaving 13 bases unmatched. DNA of the CDR3: TGCGCCAGCAGCTTCACACCCCGGGACAGGGGGCTGGGAGAGCAGTTCTTC. Residues: CASSFTPRDRGLGEQFF.

This clonotype was observed a handful of times. V usage is TRBV10-3 and J usage is TRBJ2-3, with D possibly being TRBD1 (5 bases). The ends were cut back, 10 bases at V and 0 bases at J, with 8 bases in the middle. CDR3 length: 12 residues. Germline loops: CDR1 ENHRY, CDR2 SYGVKD. This CDR3 is CATGPSTDTQYF. In nucleotides, the CDR3 is TGTGCCACAGGGCCTAGCACAGATACGCAGTATTTT.

This clonotype was recorded many times. The chain links TRBV12-3 or TRBV12-4 to TRBJ1-3; a possible D gene is TRBD1 (5 bases). V was cut by 9 bases and J by 4 bases, with 16 bases left in between. The length of the CDR3 is 14 residues. The CDR3 sequence: CASSLGASGNTIYF. The CDR3 DNA reads TGTGCCAGTTCACTCGGGGCAAGCGGAAACACCATATATTTT.

This chain uses TRBV27 with TRBJ2-1, with 7 nucleotides matching TRBD2. The germline gives CDR1 MNHEY, CDR2 SMNVEV (reference sequence). The junction had 12 bases not matched to a gene; V was cut back by 6 bases and J by 4 bases. The CDR3 covers 16 residues. Here the CDR3 reads CASRPRGGGSYNEQFF. DNA for the CDR3: TGTGCCAGCAGACCGAGAGGCGGGGGTTCTTACAATGAGCAGTTCTTC.

In its sample, this clonotype was seen many times. The V gene is TRBV3-1, the J gene TRBJ1-5; D ambiguous. V lost 1 base and J 4 bases, leaving 8 bases between the germline ends. This CDR3 spans 14 amino acids. Germline CDR1 is LGHDT and CDR2 is YNNKEL (reference sequence). The CDR3 loop is CASSQARGNQPQHF. The CDR3 bases are TGTGCCAGCAGCCAAGCCCGGGGAAATCAGCCCCAGCATTTT.

This chain connects TRBV7-7 to TRBJ2-5; D not resolved. Trimming stripped 0 bases from V and 2 bases from J, with 7 bases between. CDR1 and CDR2 from the germline V gene are SSHAT and FNYEAQ (reference sequence). This CDR3 has 14 amino acids. CDR3 bases: TGTGCCAGCAGCTTAGCGGTAGGACAAGAGACCCAGTACTTC. Its translation: CASSLAVGQETQYF.

The chain employs TRBV12-3 or TRBV12-4 and TRBJ2-1, with TRBD2 identical over 7 bases. V dropped 3 bases and J dropped 4; count of bases not matched to a gene: 9. The CDR3 is made up of 16 amino acids. The CDR3 sequence is CASSLMWPGRYNEQFF. The CDR3 DNA reads as TGTGCCAGCAGTTTGATGTGGCCCGGGAGGTACAATGAGCAGTTCTTC.

This clonotype turned up a few times. This chain joins TRBV29-1 and TRBJ2-2; TRBD1 matches 8 bases. Per germline, CDR1 SQVTM and CDR2 ANQGSEA. Germline trimming cut 4 bases from V and 1 base from J; bases unmatched to any gene: 5. The CDR3 runs 15 residues. The CDR3 region is CSVGFGTGNTGELFF. CDR3 DNA: TGCAGCGTTGGGTTCGGGACAGGGAACACCGGGGAGCTGTTTTTT.